The 16 T cell receptor beta chains listed next were all sequenced from one sample in a study of blood T cell repertoires in COVID-19. The repertoire was sequenced with immunoSEQ multiplex PCR; TCRdb's copy has only in-frame clones and lacks some. The sample holds nearly 100,000 clones; approximately 88% are singletons and the top ten take around 15%. The sample consisted of peripheral blood. The receptors derive from an older woman with acute or convalescent COVID-19.

This rearrangement joins TRBV6-5 to TRBJ2-5; D is undetermined. V lost 10 bases, J lost 4 bases, and 16 bases lay in between. CDR3 length equals 13 residues. The germline V gene encodes CDR1 MNHEY and CDR2 SVGAGI. For the CDR3, the DNA is TGTGCCACCTCCGGGTCAGCCGTAGAGACCCAGTACTTC. It encodes CATSGSAVETQYF.

V usage is TRBV19 and J usage is TRBJ1-6; 7 bases are shared with TRBD1. Germline CDR1 reads LNHDA; CDR2 reads SQIVND (reference sequence). CDR3 size: 17 residues. V was pared by 6 bases and J by 7 bases, with 15 bases of the junction left unmatched. Here the CDR3 reads CASSSSFRGGANSPLHF. As DNA, the CDR3 is TGTGCCAGTAGCAGCTCCTTCAGAGGGGGCGCGAATTCACCCCTCCACTTT.

V and J are TRBV24-1 and TRBJ2-2, with TRBD1 identical over 7 bases. The ends lost 7 bases at V and 2 bases at J; junction bases unmatched: 6. There are 15 residues in the CDR3. Germline V gene data show CDR1 as KGHDR and CDR2 as SFDVKD. In DNA, the CDR3 is TGTGCCACCAGGAAGGGGGCCGGTAACACCGGGGAGCTGTTTTTT. Amino acids: CATRKGAGNTGELFF.

The chain couples TRBV11-2 to TRBJ2-7, with D hard to call. Germline V gene sequence: CDR1 SGHAT, CDR2 FQNNGV. Deletions cut 2 bases from V and 1 base from J, with 12 bases between. The CDR3 consists of 15 residues. DNA of the CDR3: TGTGCCAGCAGCTTATCCTATAGCTATTCCTACGAGCAGTACTTC. This translates into CASSLSYSYSYEQYF.

V is TRBV7-6 and J is TRBJ2-1; D is perhaps TRBD2 (6 bases). The CDR3 has 15 amino acids. Trimming pared 1 base from V and 2 bases from J, leaving 9 bases between. Germline lookup yields CDR1 SGHVS and CDR2 FNYEAQ. CDR3 loop: CASSLGGGPYNEQFF. CDR3 DNA: TGTGCCAGCAGCTTAGGGGGAGGCCCCTACAATGAGCAGTTCTTC.

This clone was counted between two and nine times. The chain recombines TRBV9 with TRBJ2-2; 7 bases are shared with TRBD2. The germline V gene has CDR1 SGDLS and CDR2 YYNGEE. This CDR3 has 17 residues. V lost 4 bases, J lost 1 base, and 10 bases stayed unmatched. The DNA for the CDR3 is TGTGCCAGCAGCACCTCCCTGGGCGGGGGGAACACCGGGGAGCTGTTTTTT. Amino acid sequence: CASSTSLGGGNTGELFF.

The V gene is TRBV27, the J gene TRBJ2-3, with 7 positions matching TRBD1. Germline V gene data show CDR1 as MNHEY and CDR2 as SMNVEV (reference sequence). This CDR3 comprises 16 residues. The J segment lost 1 base and the V segment lost 4 bases, leaving 8 bases of the junction unmatched. The CDR3 DNA reads TGTGCCAGCAGTTCATTAAAGGGGGCGGGCACAGATACGCAGTATTTT. Protein product: CASSSLKGAGTDTQYF.

The rearrangement uses TRBV6-1 and TRBJ1-2, with D possibly TRBD1 on 5 matching bases. This CDR3 has 15 amino acids. The ends were cut back, 2 bases at V and 2 bases at J, with 12 bases in the middle. The germline CDR1 and CDR2 sequences are MNHNS and SASEGT. The CDR3 nucleotides read TGTGCCAGCAGTGAAAGGGAACCAGGGAACTATGGCTACACCTTC. As protein: CASSEREPGNYGYTF.

The chain is built from TRBV5-1 and TRBJ1-2; perhaps TRBD1 as D (5 bases). Germline CDR1 reads SGHRS; CDR2 reads YFSETQ. V was trimmed by 4 bases and J by 3 bases, leaving 13 bases between them. The CDR3 sequence is 14 residues long. CDR3: CASSPRMTDYGYTF. The CDR3 DNA is TGCGCCAGCAGCCCACGAATGACAGACTATGGCTACACCTTC.

The V gene is TRBV21-1, the J gene TRBJ1-2; whether TRBD1, the table's D call, matches the DNA was not checked. TRBV21-1 is given as a pseudogene. The CDR3 is made up of 14 amino acids. The CDR3 region is CASSRRQASYGYTF. Here the CDR3 DNA reads TGTGCCAGCAGCCGCCGACAGGCCTCTTATGGCTACACCTTC.

The chain combines TRBV13 with TRBJ2-5, with 12 bases fitting TRBD2. Germline V lookup: CDR1 PRHDT, CDR2 FYEKMQ (reference sequence). Trimming cost V 5 bases and J 2 bases; bases outside gene matches: 3. The CDR3 loop spans 15 amino acids. In nucleotides, the CDR3 is TGTGCCAGCAGCGGCGGACTAGCGGGGCAAGAGACCCAGTACTTC. Its protein is CASSGGLAGQETQYF. The variable domain in full, with the rest retrieved from reference TRBV13 and TRBJ2-5, is AAGVIQSPRHLIKEKRETATLKCYPIPRHDTVYWYQQGPGQDPQFLISFYEKMQSDKGSIPDRFSAQQFSDYHSELNMSSLELGDSALYFCASSGGLAGQETQYFGPGTRLLVL.

The chain has TRBV18 and TRBJ1-3; the D is unclear. Germline V CDR1 and CDR2: KGHSH, LQKENI. This CDR3 is built from 20 residues. Deletions cut 2 bases from V and 2 bases from J, with 25 bases between. CDR3 DNA: TGTGCCAGCTCACCAACCACACACGCGCGTGGAGGCGGGACTGGAAACACCATATATTTT. Translating it yields CASSPTTHARGGGTGNTIYF.

This clone was detected ten times or more. V and J are TRBV5-6 and TRBJ1-2; 8 nucleotides agree with TRBD1. With V trimmed by 1 base and J by 7 bases, 9 bases remained unmatched. The CDR3 sequence is 15 residues long. Germline V gives CDR1 SGHDT, CDR2 YYEEEE. Here the CDR3 reads CASSLLGQGRSGYTF. In DNA, the CDR3 is TGTGCCAGCAGCTTGCTCGGACAGGGAAGGTCTGGCTACACCTTC.

The chain is built from TRBV28 and TRBJ2-2; D might be TRBD2 (5 bases). V was pared by 6 bases and J by 1 base, with 12 bases between. The CDR3 has 15 residues. The germline gives CDR1 MDHEN, CDR2 SYDVKM. CDR3 sequence: CASRLGAVNTGELFF. The CDR3 nucleotides are TGTGCCAGCAGATTGGGAGCCGTGAACACCGGGGAGCTGTTTTTT.

The chain employs TRBV5-1 and TRBJ1-4; a weak D match, TRBD1 (5 bases). Trimming removed 3 bases from V and 6 bases from J, with 15 bases in between. The CDR3 covers 15 residues. From germline, CDR1 is SGHRS and CDR2 YFSETQ. The CDR3 is CASSWAGQGDEKLFF. CDR3 coding DNA: TGCGCCAGCAGCTGGGCGGGGCAGGGAGATGAAAAACTGTTTTTT.

The genes are TRBV28 and TRBJ1-5, with 11 bases matching TRBD1. V shed 6 bases and J 4 bases; nucleotides not matched to a gene: 8. There are 16 residues in the CDR3. CDR1 is MDHEN and CDR2 is SYDVKM in the germline V gene. CDR3 in amino acids: CASRTTGQGENQPQHF. CDR3 coding DNA: TGTGCCAGCAGAACCACGGGACAGGGGGAGAATCAGCCCCAGCATTTT.